The rows below give T cell receptor beta chains drawn from one sample of a study of T-cell reconstitution after alpha-beta-depleted transplantation in children. TCRdb re-called the PCR reads with MiXCR, one entry per CDR3 protein. The table has a few hundred thousand distinct CDR3 sequences, roughly 13% seen once. The material sequenced was PBMCs, mostly from graft donor cells, taken 360 days after TCRalphabeta/CD19-depleted stem cell transplant. The receptors derive from a male patient under 18 who had a stem cell transplant for acute myeloid leukemia, so the T cells may come from the graft donor. CDR3s include the opening cysteine and the closing phenylalanine or tryptophan. The order of the fields is J gene, V gene, clone size, D gene, CDR3 DNA, CDR3 protein. A D gene is named only where the DNA matches it firmly. Size tells how often a clone was seen (once, few, many) or the class of an expanded clone, and some rows leave it out.

TRBJ2-6,TRBV10-3,many,-,TGTGCCATCAGATCCGGCAATCAAGGGGCCAACGTCCTGACTTTC,CAIRSGNQGANVLTF
TRBJ2-2,TRBV12-3/TRBV12-4,-,-,TGTGCCAGCACCCCCTCCACGGTGGTCCACCCCGGGGAGCTGTTTTTT,CASTPSTVVHPGELFF
TRBJ2-3,TRBV20-1,few,TRBD1,TGCAGCGCGACAGGGCGGCGGACAGATACGCAGTATTTT,CSATGRRTDTQYF
TRBJ2-1,TRBV19,-,-,TGTGCCAGTAGTGTGGAGAGCTCCTACAATGAGCAGTTCTTC,CASSVESSYNEQFF
TRBJ2-7,TRBV7-2,-,-,TGTGCCAGCAGCTTAACCAGGGGGCGGGAGTTGGCCTACGAGCAGTACTTC,CASSLTRGRELAYEQYF
TRBJ2-1,TRBV28,few,-,TGTGCCAGCAGTTCCTATCCGAAATTGGGTACAAGGGATGAGCAGTTCTTC,CASSSYPKLGTRDEQFF
TRBJ2-2,TRBV11-2,-,-,TGTGCCAGCAGCTTGTACCTCAGCGGGGAGCTGTTTTTT,CASSLYLSGELFF
TRBJ1-2,TRBV12-3/TRBV12-4,-,-,TGTGCCAGCAGTCAGAACCGGCACACCTTC,CASSQNRHTF
TRBJ1-1,TRBV27,many,-,TGTGCCAGCAGTCACGGGGGGGAAGCTTTCTTT,CASSHGGEAFF
TRBJ2-1,TRBV9,many,TRBD2,TGTGCCAGCAGCGCACTAGCGGAGGAATGGAATGAGCAGTTCTTC,CASSALAEEWNEQFF
TRBJ2-3,TRBV29-1,many,-,TGCAGCGCCCCGAGGGGGAATGGAGATACGCAGTATTTT,CSAPRGNGDTQYF
TRBJ2-7,TRBV5-1,many,-,TGCGCCAGCAGCTTGGATCCAGGCTACGAGCAGTACTTC,CASSLDPGYEQYF
TRBJ2-5,TRBV6-2/TRBV6-3,many,-,TGTGCCAGCATTACACCGGGACTCCACGCTCGAGAGACCCAGTACTTC,CASITPGLHARETQYF
TRBJ2-5,TRBV5-1,few,-,TGCGCCAGCAGCTTAGAAGACGTAAGGCAAGAGACCCAGTACTTC,CASSLEDVRQETQYF
TRBJ1-3,TRBV6-2/TRBV6-3,-,TRBD1,TGTGCCAGCAGTCCAACTGCGGGACAGGGCGTCTCTGGAAACACCATATATTTT,CASSPTAGQGVSGNTIYF
TRBJ2-7,TRBV12-3/TRBV12-4,-,-,TGTGCCAGCAGTCCCACAGGTTACCCCTACGAGCAGTACTTC,CASSPTGYPYEQYF
TRBJ2-7,TRBV14,-,TRBD2,TGTGCCAGCAGCTGGGCGGGAGGGTCCTACGAGCAGTACTTC,CASSWAGGSYEQYF
TRBJ2-7,TRBV29-1,-,-,TGCAGCGTTGCGCCCGGGAGCTACGAGCAGTACTTC,CSVAPGSYEQYF
TRBJ2-1,TRBV20-1,few,-,TGCAGTGCTCCCGCGGCGTCAAGCTCCTACAATGAGCAGTTCTTC,CSAPAASSSYNEQFF
TRBJ2-7,TRBV14,-,-,TGTGCCAGCAGCCAAGGTCCGGGACATACCTACGAGCAGTACTTC,CASSQGPGHTYEQYF
TRBJ2-7,TRBV29-1,few,-,TGCAGCGTTGGTCGGGACAACTCCTACGAGCAGTACTTC,CSVGRDNSYEQYF
TRBJ2-7,TRBV29-1,-,-,TGCAGCGTTCAGCCAGGGGGGGGCGAGCAGTACTTC,CSVQPGGGEQYF
TRBJ2-3,TRBV27,-,-,TGTGCCAGCAGTCCTGGGGCCTACGGCTTAACAGATACGCAGTATTTT,CASSPGAYGLTDTQYF
TRBJ2-3,TRBV20-1,many,TRBD1,TGCAGTGCGGTTAGGACAGGGGGGACAGATACGCAGTATTTT,CSAVRTGGTDTQYF
TRBJ2-2,TRBV5-1,many,-,TGCGCCAGCAGTCTGGTGGGCCCCGGGGAGCTGTTTTTT,CASSLVGPGELFF
TRBJ1-2,TRBV28,-,TRBD1,TGTGCCAGCAGCCAACAGGGGCCGGTGAACTATGGCTACACCTTC,CASSQQGPVNYGYTF
TRBJ1-6,TRBV10-3,-,-,TGTGCCATCAGGACCGGGACGTCGAATTCACCCCTCCACTTT,CAIRTGTSNSPLHF
TRBJ2-2,TRBV28,many,TRBD2,TGTGCCAGCAGTCCCCCGGGACTAACGAACACCGGGGAGCTGTTTTTT,CASSPPGLTNTGELFF
TRBJ2-1,TRBV20-1,few,TRBD2,TGCAGTGCTAGAGATCTAGCGGAATACAATGAGCAGTTCTTC,CSARDLAEYNEQFF
TRBJ2-1,TRBV29-1,many,-,TGCAGCGTTGAAGGGAAAACTAGAACTGAGCAGTTCTTC,CSVEGKTRTEQFF
TRBJ1-1,TRBV21-1,many,-,TGTGCCAGCAGCCGGGGGGGTGAGGGACCTAACACTGAAGCTTTCTTT,CASSRGGEGPNTEAFF
TRBJ2-7,TRBV4-3,-,TRBD2,TGCGCCAGCAGCCAAGTGAATGTCTGGACTAGCGGGAGACACGAGCAGTACTTC,CASSQVNVWTSGRHEQYF
TRBJ1-5,TRBV5-1,-,-,TGCGCCAGCAGCCCTGGCGGGATCGGGCAGCCCCAGCATTTT,CASSPGGIGQPQHF
TRBJ2-1,TRBV24-1,few,TRBD2,TGTGCCACCAGTGACCCCGGGACTAGCTACAATGAGCAGTTCTTC,CATSDPGTSYNEQFF
TRBJ2-5,TRBV2,-,-,TGTGCCAGCCAGGATGGACAGACAGGCCAAGAGACCCAGTACTTC,CASQDGQTGQETQYF
TRBJ2-7,TRBV21-1,-,-,TGTGCCAGCAGCAATTCTAGCGGGAGAGGGCACGAGCAGTACTTC,CASSNSSGRGHEQYF